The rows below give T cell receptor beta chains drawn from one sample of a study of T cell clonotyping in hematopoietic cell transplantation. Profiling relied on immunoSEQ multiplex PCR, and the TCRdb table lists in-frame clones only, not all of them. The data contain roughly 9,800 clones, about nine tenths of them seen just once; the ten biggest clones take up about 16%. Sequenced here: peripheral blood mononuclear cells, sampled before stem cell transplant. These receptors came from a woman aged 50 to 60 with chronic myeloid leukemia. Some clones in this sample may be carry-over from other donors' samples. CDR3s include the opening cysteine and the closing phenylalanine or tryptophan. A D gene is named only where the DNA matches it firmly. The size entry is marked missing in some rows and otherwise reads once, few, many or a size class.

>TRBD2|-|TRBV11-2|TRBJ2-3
TGTGCCAGCAGCTTAAGCGGGAGAAGGGAGTATACGCAGTATTTT
CASSLSGRREYTQYF
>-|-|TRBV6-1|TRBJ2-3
TGTGCCAGCAGTGAAGGAAGCACAGATACGCAGTATTTT
CASSEGSTDTQYF
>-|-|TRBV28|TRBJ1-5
TGTGCCAGCAGTTTTTCCGGGGCCGGCAATCAGCCCCAGCATTTT
CASSFSGAGNQPQHF
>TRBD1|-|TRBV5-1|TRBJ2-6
TGCGCCAGCAGCTCCGGGACAGGGGGCGTAGGGGCCAACGTCCTGACTTTC
CASSSGTGGVGANVLTF
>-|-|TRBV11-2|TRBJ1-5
TGTGCCAGCAGCCGGGCAGGGGACGGGAATCAGCCCCAGCATTTT
CASSRAGDGNQPQHF
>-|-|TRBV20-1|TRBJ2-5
TGCAGTGCTAGTGGGAAGACCCAGTACTTC
CSASGKTQYF
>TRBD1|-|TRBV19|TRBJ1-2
TGTGCCAGTACCTGGACAGGGGGCGACCACTCGAATGGCTACACCTTC
CASTWTGGDHSNGYTF
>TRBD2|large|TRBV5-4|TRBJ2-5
TGTGCCAGCAGCTTGGGGACTAGCGGGACTGGTGAGACCCAGTACTTC
CASSLGTSGTGETQYF
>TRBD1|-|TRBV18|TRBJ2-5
TGTGCCAGCTCTCTCGACAGGGCAGAGACCCAGTACTTC
CASSLDRAETQYF
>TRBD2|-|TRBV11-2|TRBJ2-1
TGTGCCAGCAGCTTAGGGACTAGCAATGAGCAGTTCTTC
CASSLGTSNEQFF